Listed below are T cell receptor beta chains from one sample, sequenced in a study of T cells in Graves' hyperthyroidism and ophthalmopathy. Using its own MiXCR run on the multiplex PCR reads, TCRdb lists one record per CDR3 protein. This sample has around 690,000 distinct CDR3 sequences, with around 15% found just once. Material for sequencing was blood. Receptor source: a man aged 50-60 years with Graves' hyperthyroidism. Each CDR3 is given with its conserved first and last residue. D genes are given only for firm matches.

TRBV27,TRBJ2-5,-,13,CASASGMEETQYF
TRBV19,TRBJ2-1,-,15,CASSISASSYNEQFF
TRBV28,TRBJ2-1,-,13,CASSFRGDSEQFF
TRBV30,TRBJ2-7,-,14,CAWGRRGAPYEQYF
TRBV7-3,TRBJ2-3,-,12,CASSAGEDTQYF
TRBV7-8,TRBJ1-2,-,18,CASSPGRPGATTNYGYTF
TRBV28,TRBJ2-1,-,12,CASSFPGDEQFF
TRBV7-2,TRBJ2-7,TRBD2,15,CASSSQTSASYEQYF
TRBV5-1,TRBJ2-1,-,12,CASSLVLHEQFF
TRBV18,TRBJ2-1,-,17,CASSPPITRGAYNEQFF
TRBV4-1,TRBJ1-1,-,13,CASEIRLGGEAFF
TRBV28,TRBJ2-5,-,14,CASSLVGAGETQYF
TRBV6-1,TRBJ1-2,-,14,CASSEYPGIYGYTF
TRBV9,TRBJ2-3,-,13,CASRDPETDTQYF
TRBV29-1,TRBJ2-7,TRBD2,13,CSVESGRGYEQYF
TRBV11-2,TRBJ2-1,TRBD2,18,CASSLTASGREGRNEQFF
TRBV9,TRBJ2-1,TRBD2,16,CASSIDSGGSYNEQFF
TRBV5-1,TRBJ2-1,-,16,CASSLNPISSYNEQFF
TRBV5-6,TRBJ2-5,TRBD1,16,CASSLSGTGTQETQYF
TRBV18,TRBJ2-3,TRBD1,16,CASSPYRGLGTDTQYF
TRBV2,TRBJ2-7,-,15,CASSEAGRNSYEQYF
TRBV28,TRBJ1-6,TRBD1,15,CASSLMGQNNSPLHF
TRBV5-1,TRBJ2-7,-,13,CASSLAQNYEQYF
TRBV24-1,TRBJ2-5,TRBD1,16,CATSESTRTGQETQYF
TRBV2,TRBJ2-1,TRBD2,20,CASRGMFRPSGRIRPNEQFF
TRBV2,TRBJ1-2,TRBD1,16,CASSPPTGRENYGYTF
TRBV28,TRBJ1-1,-,13,CASSFSMNTEAFF
TRBV7-9,TRBJ2-1,-,10,CASSPEEQFF
TRBV4-1,TRBJ2-1,TRBD2,17,CASSQDDSGSSYNEQFF
TRBV5-1,TRBJ2-5,-,15,CASSSDIIFGETQYF
TRBV6-2/TRBV6-3,TRBJ1-1,TRBD1,16,CASNQRDRVLGTEAFF
TRBV28,TRBJ1-4,-,15,CASSFDRFDGEKLFF
TRBV4-1,TRBJ2-1,TRBD2,17,CASSQDWLAGELGEQFF
TRBV11-2,TRBJ2-1,TRBD2,16,CARSLLPGGRYNEQFF
TRBV3-1,TRBJ2-7,-,15,CASSQDLGTRHEQYF
TRBV2,TRBJ2-6,TRBD1,16,CASSQGQGHGANVLTF
TRBV27,TRBJ2-1,-,16,CASSPSYQTLYNEQFF
TRBV3-1,TRBJ2-3,TRBD1,16,CASSPNTGGSTDTQYF
TRBV10-3,TRBJ1-2,-,14,CAISETLASLRRAF
TRBV14,TRBJ2-7,TRBD1,16,CASSQVTTGELYEQYF
TRBV7-6,TRBJ2-7,-,14,CASSLVSGRYEQYF
TRBV7-6,TRBJ2-2,TRBD1,13,CASSPPGGRELFF
TRBV7-9,TRBJ1-1,TRBD1,12,CASRPQTGEAFF
TRBV7-2,TRBJ2-7,-,14,CASSLEVGFYEQYF
TRBV13,TRBJ1-1,-,12,CASSRWATEAFF
TRBV7-8,TRBJ2-7,TRBD1,14,CASLQRGRNYEQYF
TRBV3-1,TRBJ1-1,TRBD1,15,CASSPWDREYTEAFF
TRBV19,TRBJ1-2,TRBD1,15,CASSPRTGKDYGYTF
TRBV5-1,TRBJ1-6,TRBD1,13,CASGSTGGSPLHF
TRBV7-8,TRBJ2-7,-,12,CASGVDVYEQYF
TRBV5-8,TRBJ1-1,-,16,CASSLGAGRSSTEAFF
TRBV28,TRBJ2-4,TRBD2,19,CASGSWREGEKRDKNIQYF
TRBV6-2/TRBV6-3,TRBJ1-5,-,16,CASTQPGGWGNQPQHF
TRBV2,TRBJ1-5,-,16,CASSRGQPRGNQPQHF
TRBV30,TRBJ2-5,-,11,CAWSPSLTQYF
TRBV28,TRBJ2-1,TRBD2,16,CASSARTSGGKNEQFF
TRBV28,TRBJ2-1,-,15,CASTLMAGRYNEQFF